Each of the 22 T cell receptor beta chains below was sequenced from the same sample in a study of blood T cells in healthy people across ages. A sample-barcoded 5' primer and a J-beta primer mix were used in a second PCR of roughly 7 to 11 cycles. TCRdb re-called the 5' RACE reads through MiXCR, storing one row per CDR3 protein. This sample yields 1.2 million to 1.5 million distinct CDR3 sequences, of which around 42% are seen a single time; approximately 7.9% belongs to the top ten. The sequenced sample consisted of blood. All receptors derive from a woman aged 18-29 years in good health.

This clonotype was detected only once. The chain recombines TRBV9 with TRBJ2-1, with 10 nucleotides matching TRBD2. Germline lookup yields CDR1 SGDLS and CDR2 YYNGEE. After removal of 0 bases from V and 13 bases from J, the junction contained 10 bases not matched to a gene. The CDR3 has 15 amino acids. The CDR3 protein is CASSVVLAGGNKQFF. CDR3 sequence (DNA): TGTGCCAGCAGCGTAGTGTTAGCGGGGGGCAATAAACAGTTCTTC.

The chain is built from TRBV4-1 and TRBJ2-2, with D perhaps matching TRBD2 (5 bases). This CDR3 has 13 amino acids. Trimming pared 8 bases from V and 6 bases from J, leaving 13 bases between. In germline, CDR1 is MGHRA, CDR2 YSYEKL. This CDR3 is CASARMEAGELFF. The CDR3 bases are TGCGCCAGCGCGCGTATGGAGGCCGGGGAGCTGTTTTTT.

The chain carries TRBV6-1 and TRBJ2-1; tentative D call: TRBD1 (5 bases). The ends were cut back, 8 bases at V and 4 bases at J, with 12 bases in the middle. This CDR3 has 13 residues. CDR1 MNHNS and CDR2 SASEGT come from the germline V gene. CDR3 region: CASRQRHYNEQFF. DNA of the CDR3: TGTGCCAGCCGACAGAGGCATTACAATGAGCAGTTCTTC.

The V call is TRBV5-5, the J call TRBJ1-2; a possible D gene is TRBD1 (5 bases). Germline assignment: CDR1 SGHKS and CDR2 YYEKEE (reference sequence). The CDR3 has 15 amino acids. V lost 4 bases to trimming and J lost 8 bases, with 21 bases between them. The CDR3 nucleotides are TGTGCCAGCAGCAGGTCCGGGACGGGCAAGGACGGCTACACCTTC. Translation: CASSRSGTGKDGYTF.

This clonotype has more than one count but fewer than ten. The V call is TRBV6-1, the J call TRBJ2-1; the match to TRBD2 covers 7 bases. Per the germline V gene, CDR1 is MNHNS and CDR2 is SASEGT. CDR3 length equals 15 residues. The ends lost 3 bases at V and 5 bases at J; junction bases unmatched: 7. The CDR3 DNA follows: TGTGCCAGCAGTGACGCTCGGGACTATCACAATGAGCAGTTCTTC. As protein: CASSDARDYHNEQFF.

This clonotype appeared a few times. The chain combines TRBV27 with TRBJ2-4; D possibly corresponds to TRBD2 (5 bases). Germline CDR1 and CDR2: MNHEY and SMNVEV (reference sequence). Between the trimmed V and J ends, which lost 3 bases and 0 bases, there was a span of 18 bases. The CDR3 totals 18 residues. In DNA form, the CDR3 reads TGTGCCAGCAGTTTCAATTTTACTAGTGACGCAGCCAAAAACATTCAGTACTTC. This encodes CASSFNFTSDAAKNIQYF.

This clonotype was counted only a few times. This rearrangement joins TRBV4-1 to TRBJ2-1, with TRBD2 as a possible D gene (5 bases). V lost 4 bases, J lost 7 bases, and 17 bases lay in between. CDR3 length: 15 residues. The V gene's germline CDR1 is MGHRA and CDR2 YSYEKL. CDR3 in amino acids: CASSPGGGLANEQFF. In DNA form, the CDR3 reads TGCGCCAGCAGCCCGGGTGGCGGACTTGCTAATGAGCAGTTCTTC.

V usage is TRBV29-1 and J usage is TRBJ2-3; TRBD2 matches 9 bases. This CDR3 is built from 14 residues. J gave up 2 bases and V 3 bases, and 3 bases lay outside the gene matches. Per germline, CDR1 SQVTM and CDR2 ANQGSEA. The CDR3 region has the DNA TGCAGCGTTGACTCTAGCGGGATCACAGATACGCAGTATTTT. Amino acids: CSVDSSGITDTQYF.

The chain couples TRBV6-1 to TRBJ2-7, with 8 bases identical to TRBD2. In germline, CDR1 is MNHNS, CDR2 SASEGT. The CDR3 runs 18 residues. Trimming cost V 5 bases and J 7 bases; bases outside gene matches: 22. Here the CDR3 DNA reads TGTGCCAGCAGTCCCCCAAATAGCGGGGCAAGCTCCTACAATGAGCAGTACTTC. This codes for CASSPPNSGASSYNEQYF.

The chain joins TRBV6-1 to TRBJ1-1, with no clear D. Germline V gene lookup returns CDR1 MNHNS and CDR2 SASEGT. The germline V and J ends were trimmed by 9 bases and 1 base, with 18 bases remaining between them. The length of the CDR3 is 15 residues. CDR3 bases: TGTGCCAGTCGACTCCGCGTCAACCCGAACACTGAAGCTTTCTTT. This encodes CASRLRVNPNTEAFF.

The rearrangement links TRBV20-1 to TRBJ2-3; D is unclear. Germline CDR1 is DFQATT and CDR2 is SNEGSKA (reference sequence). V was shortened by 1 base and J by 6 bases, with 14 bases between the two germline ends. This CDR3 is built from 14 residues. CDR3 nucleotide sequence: TGCAGTGCTAGAGGCGGCTTCTTCTGGGATACGCAGTATTTT. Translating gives CSARGGFFWDTQYF.

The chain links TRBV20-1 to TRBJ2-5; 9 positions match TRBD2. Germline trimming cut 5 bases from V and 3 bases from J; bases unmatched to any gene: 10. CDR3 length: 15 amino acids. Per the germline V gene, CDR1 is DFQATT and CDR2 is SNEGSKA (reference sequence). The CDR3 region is CSAGSWASGKETQYF. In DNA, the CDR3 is TGCAGTGCTGGGTCTTGGGCTAGCGGGAAAGAGACCCAGTACTTC.

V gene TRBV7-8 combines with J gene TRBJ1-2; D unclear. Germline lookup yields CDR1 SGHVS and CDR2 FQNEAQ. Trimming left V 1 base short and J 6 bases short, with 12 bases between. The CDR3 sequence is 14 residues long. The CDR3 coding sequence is TGTGCCAGCAGCTTAGGGACCATAAGTGATGGCTACACCTTC. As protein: CASSLGTISDGYTF.

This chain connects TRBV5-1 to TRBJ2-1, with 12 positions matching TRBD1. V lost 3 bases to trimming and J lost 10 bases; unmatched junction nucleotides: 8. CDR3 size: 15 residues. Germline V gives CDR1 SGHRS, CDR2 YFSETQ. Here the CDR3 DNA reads TGCGCCAGCAGCTGGGGACAGGGGGCGAACTACGAGCAGTTCTTC. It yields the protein CASSWGQGANYEQFF.

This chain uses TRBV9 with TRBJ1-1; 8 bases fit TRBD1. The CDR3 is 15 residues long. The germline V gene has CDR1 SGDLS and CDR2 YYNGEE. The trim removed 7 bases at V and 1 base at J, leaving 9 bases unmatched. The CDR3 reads CASGSSRGPNTEAFF. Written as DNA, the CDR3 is TGTGCCAGCGGTTCGTCCAGGGGGCCGAACACTGAAGCTTTCTTT.

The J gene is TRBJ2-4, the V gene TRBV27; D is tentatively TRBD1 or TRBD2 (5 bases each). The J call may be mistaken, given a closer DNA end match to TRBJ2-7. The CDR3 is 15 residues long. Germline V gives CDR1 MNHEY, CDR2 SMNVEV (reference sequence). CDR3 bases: TGTGCCAGCAGTTTAAATGCACTAGGGGCCTACGAGCAGTACTTC. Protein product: CASSLNALGAYEQYF.

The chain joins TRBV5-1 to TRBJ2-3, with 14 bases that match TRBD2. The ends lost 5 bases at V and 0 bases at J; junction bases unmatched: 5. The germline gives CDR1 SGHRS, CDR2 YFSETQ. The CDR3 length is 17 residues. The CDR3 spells CASRRTSGGWSTDTQYF. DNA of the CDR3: TGCGCCAGCAGACGGACTAGCGGGGGGTGGAGCACAGATACGCAGTATTTT.

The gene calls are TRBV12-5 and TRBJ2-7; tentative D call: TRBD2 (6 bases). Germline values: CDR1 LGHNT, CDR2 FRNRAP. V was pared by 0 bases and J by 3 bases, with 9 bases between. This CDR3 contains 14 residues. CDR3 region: CASGLVGSGYEQYF. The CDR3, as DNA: TGTGCTAGTGGTTTGGTCGGTAGCGGCTACGAGCAGTACTTC.

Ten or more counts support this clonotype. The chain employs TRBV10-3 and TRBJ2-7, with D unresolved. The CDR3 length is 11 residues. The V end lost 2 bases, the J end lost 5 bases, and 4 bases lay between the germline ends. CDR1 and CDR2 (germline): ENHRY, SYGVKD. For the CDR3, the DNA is TGTGCCATCAGTGAGGTAGACGAGCAGTACTTC. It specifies CAISEVDEQYF.

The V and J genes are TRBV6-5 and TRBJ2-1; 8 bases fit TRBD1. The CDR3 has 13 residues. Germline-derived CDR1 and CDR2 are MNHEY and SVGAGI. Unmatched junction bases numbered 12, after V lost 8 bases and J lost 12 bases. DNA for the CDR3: TGTGCCAGCGGGGACAGGACCCCAGATACGCAGTTCTTC. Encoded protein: CASGDRTPDTQFF.

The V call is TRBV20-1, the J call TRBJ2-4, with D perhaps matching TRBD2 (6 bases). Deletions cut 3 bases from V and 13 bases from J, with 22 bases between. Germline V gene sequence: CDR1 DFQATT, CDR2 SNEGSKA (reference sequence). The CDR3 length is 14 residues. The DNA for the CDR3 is TGCAGTGCTAGTGGCACTGCCTATGCGGGGCCCCAGTACTTC. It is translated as CSASGTAYAGPQYF.

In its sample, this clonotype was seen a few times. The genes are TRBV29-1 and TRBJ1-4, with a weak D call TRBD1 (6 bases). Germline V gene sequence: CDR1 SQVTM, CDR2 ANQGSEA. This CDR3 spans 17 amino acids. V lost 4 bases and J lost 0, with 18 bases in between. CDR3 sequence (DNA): TGCAGCGTTGTCAATCCGGGACACCTTGCAACTAATGAAAAACTGTTTTTT. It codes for CSVVNPGHLATNEKLFF.